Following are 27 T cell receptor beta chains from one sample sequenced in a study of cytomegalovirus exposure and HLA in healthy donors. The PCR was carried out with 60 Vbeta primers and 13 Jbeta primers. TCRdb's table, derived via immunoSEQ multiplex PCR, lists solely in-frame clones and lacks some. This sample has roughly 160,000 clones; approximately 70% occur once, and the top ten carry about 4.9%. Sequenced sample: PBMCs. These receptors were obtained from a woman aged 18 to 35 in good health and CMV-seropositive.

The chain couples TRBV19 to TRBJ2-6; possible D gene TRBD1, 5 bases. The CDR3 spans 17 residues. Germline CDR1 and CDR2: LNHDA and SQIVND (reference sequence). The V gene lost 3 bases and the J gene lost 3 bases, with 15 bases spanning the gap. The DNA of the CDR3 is TGTGCCAGTAGTATTGCCCCGACAGAGGTTGGGGCCAACGTCCTGACTTTC. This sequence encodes CASSIAPTEVGANVLTF.

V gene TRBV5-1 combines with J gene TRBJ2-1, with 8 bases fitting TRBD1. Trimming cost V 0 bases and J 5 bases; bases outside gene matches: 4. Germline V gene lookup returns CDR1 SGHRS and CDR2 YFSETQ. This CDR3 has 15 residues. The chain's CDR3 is CASSLGPGQDNEQFF. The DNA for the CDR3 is TGCGCCAGCAGCTTGGGGCCGGGACAGGACAATGAGCAGTTCTTC.

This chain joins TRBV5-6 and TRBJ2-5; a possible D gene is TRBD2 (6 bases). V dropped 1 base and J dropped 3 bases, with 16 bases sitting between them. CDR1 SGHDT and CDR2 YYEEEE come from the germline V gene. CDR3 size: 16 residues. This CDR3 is CASSLNGWGDEETQYF. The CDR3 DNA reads TGTGCCAGCAGCTTGAATGGGTGGGGGGACGAAGAGACCCAGTACTTC.

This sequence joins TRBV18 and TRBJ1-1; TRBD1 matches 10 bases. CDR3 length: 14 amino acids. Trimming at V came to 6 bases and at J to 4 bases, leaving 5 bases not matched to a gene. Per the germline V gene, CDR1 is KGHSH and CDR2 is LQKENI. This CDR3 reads CASSPDRGPTEAFF. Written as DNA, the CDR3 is TGTGCCAGCTCCCCCGACAGGGGGCCCACTGAAGCTTTCTTT.

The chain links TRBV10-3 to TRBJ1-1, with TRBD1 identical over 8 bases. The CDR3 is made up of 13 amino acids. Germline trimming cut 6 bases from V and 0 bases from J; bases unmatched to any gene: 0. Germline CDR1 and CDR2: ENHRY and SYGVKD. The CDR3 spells CAIRGQVNTEAFF. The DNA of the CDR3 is TGTGCCATCAGGGGACAGGTGAACACTGAAGCTTTCTTT.

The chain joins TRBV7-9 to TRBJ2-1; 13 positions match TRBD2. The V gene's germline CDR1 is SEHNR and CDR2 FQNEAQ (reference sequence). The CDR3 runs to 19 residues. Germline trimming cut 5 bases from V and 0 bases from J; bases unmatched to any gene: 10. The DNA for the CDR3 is TGTGCCAGCAGCGGAGGGACTAGCGGGGAGTACCCCTCCTACAATGAGCAGTTCTTC. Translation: CASSGGTSGEYPSYNEQFF.

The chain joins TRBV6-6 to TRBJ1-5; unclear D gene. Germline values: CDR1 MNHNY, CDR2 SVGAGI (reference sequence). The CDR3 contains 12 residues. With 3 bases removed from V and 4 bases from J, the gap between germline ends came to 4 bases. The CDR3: CASSYQNQPQHF. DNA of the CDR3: TGTGCCAGCAGTTATCAGAATCAGCCCCAGCATTTT.

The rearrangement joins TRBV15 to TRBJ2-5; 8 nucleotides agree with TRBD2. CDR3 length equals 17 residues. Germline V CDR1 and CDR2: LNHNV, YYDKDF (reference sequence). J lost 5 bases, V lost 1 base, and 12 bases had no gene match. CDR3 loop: CATSRGGERGLLETQYF. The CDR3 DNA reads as TGTGCCACCAGCAGAGGGGGGGAGCGGGGGCTCCTGGAGACCCAGTACTTC.

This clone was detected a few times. CDR3: CASSRRGGIYNEQFF. As DNA, the CDR3 is TGTGCCAGCAGCCGCCGGGGAGGGATCTACAATGAGCAGTTCTTC. The chain recombines TRBV5-6 with TRBJ2-1; the match to TRBD2 covers 7 bases. Germline trimming cut 4 bases from V and 3 bases from J; bases unmatched to any gene: 7. The germline V gene encodes CDR1 SGHDT and CDR2 YYEEEE. The CDR3 is 15 amino acids.

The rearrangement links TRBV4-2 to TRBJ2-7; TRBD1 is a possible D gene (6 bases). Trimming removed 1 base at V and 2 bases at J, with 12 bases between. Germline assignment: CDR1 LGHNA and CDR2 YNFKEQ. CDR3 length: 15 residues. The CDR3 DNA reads TGTGCCAGCAGCCAAGGGGGTGGACAGCCCTACGAGCAGTACTTC. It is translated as CASSQGGGQPYEQYF.

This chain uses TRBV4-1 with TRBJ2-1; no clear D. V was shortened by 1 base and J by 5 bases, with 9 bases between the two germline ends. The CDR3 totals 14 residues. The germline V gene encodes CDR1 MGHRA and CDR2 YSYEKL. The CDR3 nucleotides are TGCGCCAGCAGCCAAGGTAACAGAGACAATGAGCAGTTCTTC. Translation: CASSQGNRDNEQFF.

The CDR3: CASSQPSSGGESYEQYF. For the CDR3, the DNA is TGCGCCAGCAGCCAACCCTCTAGCGGGGGGGAGAGTTACGAGCAGTACTTC. The rearrangement links TRBV4-1 to TRBJ2-7; 12 bases agree with TRBD2. Germline V gives CDR1 MGHRA, CDR2 YSYEKL. The junction had 9 bases not matched to a gene; V was cut back by 2 bases and J by 4 bases. The CDR3 runs 17 residues.

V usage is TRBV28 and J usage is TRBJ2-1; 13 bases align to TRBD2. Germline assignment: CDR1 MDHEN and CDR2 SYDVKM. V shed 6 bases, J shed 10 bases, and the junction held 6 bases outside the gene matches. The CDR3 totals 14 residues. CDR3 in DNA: TGTGCCAGCAGAACTAGCGGGGGGGCCAGGGAGCAGTTCTTC. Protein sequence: CASRTSGGAREQFF. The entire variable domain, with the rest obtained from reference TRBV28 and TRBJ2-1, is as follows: DVKVTQSSRYLVKRTGEKVFLECVQDMDHENMFWYRQDPGLGLRLIYFSYDVKMKEKGDIPEGYSVSREKKERFSLILESASTNQTSMYLCASRTSGGAREQFFGPGTRLTVL.

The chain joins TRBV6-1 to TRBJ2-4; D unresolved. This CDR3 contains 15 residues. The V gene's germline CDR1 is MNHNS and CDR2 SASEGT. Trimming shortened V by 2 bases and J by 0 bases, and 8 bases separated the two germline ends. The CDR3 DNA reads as TGTGCCAGCAGTGAAAATAGTGTAGCCAAAAACATTCAGTACTTC. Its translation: CASSENSVAKNIQYF.

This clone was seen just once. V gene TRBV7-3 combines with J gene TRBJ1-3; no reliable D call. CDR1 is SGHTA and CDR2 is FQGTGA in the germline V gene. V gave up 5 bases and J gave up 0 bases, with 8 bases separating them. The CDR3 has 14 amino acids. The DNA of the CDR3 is TGTGCCAGCAGCCCCGGCGGCTCTGGAAACACCATATATTTT. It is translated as CASSPGGSGNTIYF.

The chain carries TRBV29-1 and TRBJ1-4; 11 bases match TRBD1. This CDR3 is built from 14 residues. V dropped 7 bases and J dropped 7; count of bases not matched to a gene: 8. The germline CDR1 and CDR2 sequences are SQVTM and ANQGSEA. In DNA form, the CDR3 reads TGCAGCGCCCGCAGGGGGACAGGGGGTGAAAAACTGTTTTTT. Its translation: CSARRGTGGEKLFF.

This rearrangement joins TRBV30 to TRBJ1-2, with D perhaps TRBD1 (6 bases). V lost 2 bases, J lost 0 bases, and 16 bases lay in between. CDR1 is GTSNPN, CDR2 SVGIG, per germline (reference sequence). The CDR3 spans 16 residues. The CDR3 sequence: CAWSTLRTAANYGYTF. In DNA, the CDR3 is TGTGCCTGGAGTACCCTCCGGACAGCCGCTAACTATGGCTACACCTTC.

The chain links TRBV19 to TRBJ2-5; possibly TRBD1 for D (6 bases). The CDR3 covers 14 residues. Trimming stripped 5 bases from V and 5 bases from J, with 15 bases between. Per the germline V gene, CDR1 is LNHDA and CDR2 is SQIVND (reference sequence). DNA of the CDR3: TGTGCCAGTAGTGAGCAGGGGCCGGGGGAGACCCAGTACTTC. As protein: CASSEQGPGETQYF.

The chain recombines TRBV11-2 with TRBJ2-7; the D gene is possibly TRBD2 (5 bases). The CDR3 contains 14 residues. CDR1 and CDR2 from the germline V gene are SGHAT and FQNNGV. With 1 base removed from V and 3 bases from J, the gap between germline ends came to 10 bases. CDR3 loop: CASSLGIRDYEQYF. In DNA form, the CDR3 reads TGTGCCAGCAGCTTAGGGATTCGGGACTACGAGCAGTACTTC.

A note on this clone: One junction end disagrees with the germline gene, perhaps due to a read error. CDR3 sequence: CASSADGTGGYGYAF. The CDR3, as DNA: TGTGCCAGCAGCGCAGACGGGACAGGGGGCTATGGCTACGCCTTC. The chain links TRBV9 to TRBJ1-2; 12 bases fit TRBD1. This CDR3 spans 15 amino acids. The germline V gene has CDR1 SGDLS and CDR2 YYNGEE.

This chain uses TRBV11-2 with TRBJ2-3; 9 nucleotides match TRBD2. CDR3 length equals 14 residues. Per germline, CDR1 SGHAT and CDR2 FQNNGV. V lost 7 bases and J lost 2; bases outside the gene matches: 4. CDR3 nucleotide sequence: TGTGCCAGCAAGAGCGGGGGGTACACAGATACGCAGTATTTT. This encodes CASKSGGYTDTQYF.

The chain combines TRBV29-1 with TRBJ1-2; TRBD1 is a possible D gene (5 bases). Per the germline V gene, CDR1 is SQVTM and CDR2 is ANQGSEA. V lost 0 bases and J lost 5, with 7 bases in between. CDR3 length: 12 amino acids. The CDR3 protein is CSVEEQDYGYTF. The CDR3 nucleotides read TGCAGCGTTGAAGAACAGGATTATGGCTACACCTTC. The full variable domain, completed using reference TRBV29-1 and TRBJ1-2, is SAVISQKPSRDICQRGTSLTIQCQVDSQVTMMFWYRQQPGQSLTLIATANQGSEATYESGFVIDKFPISRPNLTFSTLTVSNMSPEDSSIYLCSVEEQDYGYTFGSGTRLTVV.

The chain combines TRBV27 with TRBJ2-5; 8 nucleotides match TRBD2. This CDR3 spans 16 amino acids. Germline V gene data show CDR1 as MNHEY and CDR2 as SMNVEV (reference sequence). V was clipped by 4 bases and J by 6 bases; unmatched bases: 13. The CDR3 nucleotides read TGTGCCAGCAGTTCCCTAGGGGCGGGGGGAACAAAGACCCAGTACTTC. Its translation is CASSSLGAGGTKTQYF.

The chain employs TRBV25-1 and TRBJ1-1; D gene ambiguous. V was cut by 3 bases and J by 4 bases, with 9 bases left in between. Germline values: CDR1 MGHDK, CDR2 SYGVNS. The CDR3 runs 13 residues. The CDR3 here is CASSDSGSTEAFF. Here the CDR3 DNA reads TGTGCCAGCAGTGACAGTGGGAGCACTGAAGCTTTCTTT.

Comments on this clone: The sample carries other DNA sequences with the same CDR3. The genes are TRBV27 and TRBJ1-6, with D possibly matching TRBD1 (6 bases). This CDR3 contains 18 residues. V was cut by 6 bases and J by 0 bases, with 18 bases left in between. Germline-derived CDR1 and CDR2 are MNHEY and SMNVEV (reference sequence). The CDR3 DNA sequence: TGTGCCAGCAGCTTACTCGAGACAGGCAGCTCCTATAATTCACCCCTCCACTTT. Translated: CASSLLETGSSYNSPLHF.

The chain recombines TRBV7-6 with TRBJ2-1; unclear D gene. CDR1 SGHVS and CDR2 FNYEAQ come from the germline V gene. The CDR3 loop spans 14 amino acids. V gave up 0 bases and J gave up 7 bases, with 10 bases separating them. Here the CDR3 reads CASSLAFKLNEQFF. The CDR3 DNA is TGTGCCAGCAGCTTAGCGTTTAAGCTAAATGAGCAGTTCTTC.

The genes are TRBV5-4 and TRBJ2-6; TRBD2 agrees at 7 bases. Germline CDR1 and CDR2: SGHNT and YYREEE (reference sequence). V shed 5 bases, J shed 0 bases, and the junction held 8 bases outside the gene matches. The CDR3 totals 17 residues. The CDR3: CASSLAGINSGANVLTF. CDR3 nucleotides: TGTGCCAGCAGTTTAGCGGGTATTAACTCTGGGGCCAACGTCCTGACTTTC.